The rows below give T cell receptor beta chains drawn from one sample of a study of cytomegalovirus exposure and HLA in healthy donors. Sequencing was performed with immunoSEQ multiplex PCR; in TCRdb, only in-frame clones are kept and a portion is missing. The sample yields about 190,000 clones, approximately 85% seen once. What was sequenced was PBMCs. All receptors come from a man aged 18 to 30 in good health and CMV-seronegative. CDR3s include the opening cysteine and the closing phenylalanine or tryptophan. Each record gives: J gene, clone size, D gene, V gene, CDR3 DNA, CDR3 protein. A D gene is named only where the DNA matches it firmly. A clone size is listed for some rows: how often the clone was seen (once, few, many), or a class if it is expanded.

J: TRBJ1-6; size: NA; D: NA; V: TRBV4-2; DNA: TGTGCCAGCAGCCAAGACGGGACGGGGGTTGAAGCCCTCCACTTT; CDR3: CASSQDGTGVEALHF
J: TRBJ2-5; size: NA; D: TRBD1; V: TRBV7-9; DNA: TGTGCCAGCAGCCCCGGGACAGGGGCTCAAGAGACCCAGTACTTC; CDR3: CASSPGTGAQETQYF
J: TRBJ1-4; size: NA; D: TRBD1; V: TRBV20-1; DNA: TGCAGTGCCACAGGGGAAGAAAAACTGTTTTTT; CDR3: CSATGEEKLFF
J: TRBJ2-1; size: NA; D: TRBD1; V: TRBV27; DNA: TGTGCCAGCAGTTTGGGAACAGGGGGCTTGGGTGAGCAGTTCTTC; CDR3: CASSLGTGGLGEQFF
J: TRBJ2-2; size: NA; D: NA; V: TRBV5-1; DNA: TGCGCCAGCAGCTTGATCCCGCCGGGGAGAGACACCGGGGAGCTGTTTTTT; CDR3: CASSLIPPGRDTGELFF
J: TRBJ1-5; size: NA; D: NA; V: TRBV29-1; DNA: TGCAGCGTGGAACAGGGAGGGGATCAGCCCCAGCATTTT; CDR3: CSVEQGGDQPQHF
J: TRBJ2-7; size: NA; D: TRBD2; V: TRBV7-6; DNA: TGTGCCAGCAGCATCACCCCCCTAGCGGGGTTAGGCGAGCAGTACTTC; CDR3: CASSITPLAGLGEQYF
J: TRBJ1-2; size: NA; D: NA; V: TRBV4-1; DNA: TGCGCCAGCAGCCAACCGGCCACGGGCTATGGCTACACCTTC; CDR3: CASSQPATGYGYTF
J: TRBJ2-7; size: NA; D: NA; V: TRBV5-1; DNA: TGCGCCAGCAGCTTGAGGGCCGAAGGGGGTCCGGCCTACGAGCAGTACTTC; CDR3: CASSLRAEGGPAYEQYF
J: TRBJ2-5; size: NA; D: NA; V: TRBV27; DNA: TGTGCCAGCAGGGACCTGGGACAAGGACAAGAGACCCAGTACTTC; CDR3: CASRDLGQGQETQYF
J: TRBJ2-5; size: NA; D: NA; V: TRBV29-1; DNA: TGCAGCGTGGGGGTCCGGGAGCAGTACTTC; CDR3: CSVGVREQYF
J: TRBJ1-1; size: NA; D: TRBD1; V: TRBV18; DNA: TGTGCCAGCTCACGGACAGGGGGCGAAGTGAACACTGAAGCTTTCTTT; CDR3: CASSRTGGEVNTEAFF
J: TRBJ2-7; size: NA; D: TRBD1; V: TRBV7-9; DNA: TGTGCCAGCAGCTTCGTCGACAGGGGCTACGAGCAGTACTTC; CDR3: CASSFVDRGYEQYF
J: TRBJ1-5; size: NA; D: TRBD1; V: TRBV6-5; DNA: TGTGCCAGCAGCAAGGGACAGCTGAAAGATCAGCCCCAGCATTTT; CDR3: CASSKGQLKDQPQHF
J: TRBJ1-1; size: NA; D: TRBD1; V: TRBV18; DNA: TGTGCCAGCTCACTCTCAGGGGGAGTCATGAACACTGAAGCTTTCTTT; CDR3: CASSLSGGVMNTEAFF
J: TRBJ1-4; size: NA; D: NA; V: TRBV7-9; DNA: TGTGCCAGCAGCCCCCTTTCAACTAATGAAAAACTGTTTTTT; CDR3: CASSPLSTNEKLFF
J: TRBJ2-1; size: NA; D: NA; V: TRBV27; DNA: TGTGCCAGCAGTTTAAAACCGGGAAGCTCCTACAATGAGCAGTTCTTC; CDR3: CASSLKPGSSYNEQFF
J: TRBJ2-3; size: once; D: TRBD2; V: TRBV6-1; DNA: TGTGCCAGCAGTGAATGGGTAACTAGCGGGGTTAGCACAGATACGCAGTATTTT; CDR3: CASSEWVTSGVSTDTQYF
J: TRBJ2-7; size: few; D: NA; V: TRBV29-1; DNA: TGCAGCGTTGAAACGGACTTGTCCTACGAGCAGTACTTC; CDR3: CSVETDLSYEQYF
J: TRBJ1-5; size: once; D: TRBD1; V: TRBV6-1; DNA: TGTGCCAGCAGTGAAGACGACAGGGGACGTCAGCCCCAGCATTTT; CDR3: CASSEDDRGRQPQHF
J: TRBJ2-2; size: NA; D: NA; V: TRBV10-1; DNA: TGCGCCAGCAGTGATCCTAGCCTGAACACCGGGGAGCTGTTTTTT; CDR3: CASSDPSLNTGELFF
J: TRBJ2-6; size: few; D: NA; V: TRBV7-3; DNA: TGTGCCAGCAGCTTACCCAGGCTTGGGGCCAACGTCCTGACTTTC; CDR3: CASSLPRLGANVLTF
J: TRBJ1-2; size: NA; D: NA; V: TRBV19; DNA: TGTGCCAGTAGTCAAATCGTGACCCCCCAGGATAGCTACACCTTC; CDR3: CASSQIVTPQDSYTF
J: TRBJ1-1; size: NA; D: NA; V: TRBV7-2; DNA: TGTGCCAGCAGCTTGACCGCGGTGACTGAAGCTTTCTTT; CDR3: CASSLTAVTEAFF
J: TRBJ2-2; size: NA; D: NA; V: TRBV27; DNA: TGTGCCAGCAGTTTTACGGCAGGCGCGAACACCGGGGAGCTGTTTTTT; CDR3: CASSFTAGANTGELFF
J: TRBJ2-2; size: NA; D: NA; V: TRBV5-4; DNA: TGTGCCAGCAGCCGCGCAACGGGAAACGCGAACACCGGGGAGCTGTTTTTT; CDR3: CASSRATGNANTGELFF
J: TRBJ2-3; size: NA; D: NA; V: TRBV7-9; DNA: TGTGCCAGCAGCTTAGCGCGAACAGATACGCAGTATTTT; CDR3: CASSLARTDTQYF
J: TRBJ2-7; size: few; D: NA; V: TRBV5-1; DNA: TGCGCCAGCAGCCGCGGAGGGGGGGCCGCAACCTACGAGCAGTACTTC; CDR3: CASSRGGGAATYEQYF
J: TRBJ2-1; size: NA; D: NA; V: TRBV30; DNA: TGTGCCTGGAATCAGGGTCTGGGTGAGCAGTTCTTC; CDR3: CAWNQGLGEQFF
J: TRBJ2-2; size: few; D: NA; V: TRBV2; DNA: TGTGCCAGCAGTGGGCAGGGATTGAAGAACACCGGGGAGCTGTTTTTT; CDR3: CASSGQGLKNTGELFF
J: TRBJ2-5; size: NA; D: TRBD2; V: TRBV7-8; DNA: TGTGCCAGCAGCTTAGTGGCGCGGGGGGGCGGCGAGACCCAGTACTTC; CDR3: CASSLVARGGGETQYF
J: TRBJ1-2; size: NA; D: TRBD1; V: TRBV14; DNA: TGTGCCAGCAGCCAAGAGGGGGGACAGGGCAACGGCTACACCTTC; CDR3: CASSQEGGQGNGYTF
J: TRBJ2-5; size: NA; D: NA; V: TRBV7-9; DNA: TGTGCCAGCAGCCGAGGCGGGGTGGGAAAGACCCAGTACTTC; CDR3: CASSRGGVGKTQYF
J: TRBJ2-2; size: NA; D: TRBD1; V: TRBV14; DNA: TGTGCCAGCAGCCAAGATCAGCACAGGGGCTCCTCGAACACCGGGGAGCTGTTTTTT; CDR3: CASSQDQHRGSSNTGELFF
J: TRBJ2-7; size: NA; D: NA; V: TRBV7-3; DNA: TGTGCCAGCAGCTTAGGGGGGACCGGGTACGAGCAGTACTTC; CDR3: CASSLGGTGYEQYF